These 31 T cell receptor beta chains were sequenced from one sample in a study of T cell repertoires in cytomegalovirus infection. TCRdb processed the reads anew with MiXCR; each CDR3 protein has one entry. The table lists around 260,000 distinct CDR3 sequences, less than 9.5% of them singletons, with approximately 15% in the top ten. The sequenced sample was PBMCs. Receptors originate from a human donor in good health (CMV status not recorded). Some clones in this sample may be carry-over from other donors' samples.

There are many counts of this clonotype. The chain has TRBV12-3 or TRBV12-4 and TRBJ1-5; perhaps TRBD1 as D (5 bases). The CDR3 is made up of 15 amino acids. V was pared by 0 bases and J by 1 base, with 7 bases between. DNA of the CDR3: TGTGCCAGCAGTTTAGCGGGGGGGAGCAATCAGCCCCAGCATTTT. This encodes CASSLAGGSNQPQHF.

This clonotype was seen repeatedly, ten times or more. J is TRBJ2-3 and V is TRBV19; 10 positions match TRBD2. CDR1 LNHDA and CDR2 SQIVND come from the germline V gene (reference sequence). The CDR3 covers 15 residues. The V gene end was trimmed by 5 bases and the J gene end by 4 bases; junction bases not matched to a gene: 6. The CDR3 region is CASSPPLAGSDTQYF. The DNA of the CDR3 is TGTGCCAGTAGTCCCCCACTAGCGGGGTCAGATACGCAGTATTTT.

This clonotype was recorded at least ten times. The chain combines TRBV24-1 with TRBJ1-5, with no clear D. Trimming pared 3 bases from V and 4 bases from J, leaving 3 bases between. The CDR3 contains 12 residues. CDR1 is KGHDR, CDR2 SFDVKD, per germline. The CDR3 spells CATSDRNQPQHF. As DNA, the CDR3 is TGTGCCACCAGTGATCGGAATCAGCCCCAGCATTTT.

Remarks on this clonotype: A much larger clonotype is one base distant, so this may be a read error. The rearrangement links TRBV11-2 to TRBJ1-1, with D hard to call. Between the trimmed V and J ends, which lost 3 bases and 1 base, there was a span of 21 bases. Germline CDR1 SGHAT, CDR2 FQNNGV. There are 18 residues in the CDR3. The CDR3 reads CASSLREGPQKPNTEAFF. CDR3 sequence (DNA): TGTGCCAGCAGCTTGCGAGAGGGCCCCCAAAAGCCGAACACTGAAGCTTTCTTT.

This clonotype was counted between two and nine times. The chain has TRBV6-1 and TRBJ1-1; no firm D call. The germline V and J ends were trimmed by 8 bases and 0 bases, with 13 bases remaining between them. Germline V gives CDR1 MNHNS, CDR2 SASEGT. The CDR3 is made up of 14 amino acids. CDR3 residues: CASFLDVVNTEAFF. CDR3 nucleotides: TGTGCCAGCTTCCTAGATGTGGTGAACACTGAAGCTTTCTTT.

As regards this clonotype: A read error may be the cause here, since a much bigger clone is one base away. The genes are TRBV11-2 and TRBJ2-6; a possible D gene is TRBD2 (7 bases). Germline CDR1 and CDR2: SGHAT and FQNNGV. V lost 5 bases to trimming and J lost 5 bases, with 16 bases between them. This CDR3 region has 16 residues. CDR3 residues: CASSPRGALWANVLTF. The CDR3 region has the DNA TGTGCCAGCAGCCCCCGGGGGGCGCTTTGGGCCAACGTCCTGACTTTC.

This clonotype was seen ten or more times. The chain employs TRBV7-2 and TRBJ1-1; the D gene is possibly TRBD1 (5 bases). V lost 6 bases to trimming and J lost 0 bases, with 8 bases between them. The CDR3 contains 13 residues. CDR1 and CDR2 from the germline V gene are SGHTA and FQGNSA. CDR3: CASRRQMNTEAFF. For the CDR3, the DNA is TGTGCCAGCAGACGACAGATGAACACTGAAGCTTTCTTT.

The chain employs TRBV6-5 and TRBJ2-1, with a weak D call TRBD2 (5 bases). The V gene's germline CDR1 is MNHEY and CDR2 SVGAGI. There are 13 residues in the CDR3. V was pared by 5 bases and J by 5 bases, with 10 bases between. CDR3 sequence: CASSQRVDNEQFF. The CDR3 region has the DNA TGTGCCAGCAGTCAGAGGGTAGACAATGAGCAGTTCTTC.

This clonotype was detected many times. This chain connects TRBV6-6 to TRBJ2-5, with TRBD2 matching over 8 bases. The germline V gene encodes CDR1 MNHNY and CDR2 SVGAGI (reference sequence). Losses at the gene ends were 8 bases for V and 5 bases for J; bases not matched to a gene: 7. There are 13 residues in the CDR3. This chain's CDR3 is CASRQTSVETQYF. The CDR3 DNA reads as TGTGCCAGCCGCCAGACTAGCGTGGAGACCCAGTACTTC.

J is TRBJ2-1 and V is TRBV20-1; 10 nucleotides line up with TRBD2. J was trimmed by 0 bases and V by 6 bases; bases with no gene match: 5. Germline V gene data show CDR1 as DFQATT and CDR2 as SNEGSKA (reference sequence). The length of the CDR3 is 15 residues. The CDR3, as DNA: TGCAGTGCCCCAAGCGGGGGGGCCTCCTACAATGAGCAGTTCTTC. Its translation is CSAPSGGASYNEQFF.

This clonotype was detected many times. V is TRBV7-2 and J is TRBJ2-7; D might be TRBD2 (6 bases). The V end was cut by 6 bases, the J end by 2 bases, with 14 bases between. Germline CDR1 and CDR2: SGHTA and FQGNSA. This CDR3 contains 14 residues. The CDR3 DNA reads as TGTGCCAGCAGGTCACCTAGCGAGGCCTACGAGCAGTACTTC. As protein: CASRSPSEAYEQYF.

This clonotype was observed many times. This rearrangement joins TRBV7-2 to TRBJ1-4; no clear D gene. The CDR3 covers 16 residues. Germline-derived CDR1 and CDR2 are SGHTA and FQGNSA. The V end lost 1 base, the J end lost 8 bases, and 17 bases lay between the germline ends. CDR3 amino acids: CASSLEMGLGGEKLFF. CDR3 DNA sequence: TGTGCCAGCAGCTTAGAGATGGGCCTCGGAGGGGAAAAACTGTTTTTT.

Many counts were recorded for this clonotype. The V and J genes are TRBV7-2 and TRBJ2-7, with D unclear. The germline gives CDR1 SGHTA, CDR2 FQGNSA. The CDR3 runs to 13 residues. V shed 1 base and J shed 5 bases, with 9 bases lying between them. CDR3 DNA sequence: TGTGCCAGCAGCTTAGTTGTTGGGGACGAGCAGTACTTC. Translation gives CASSLVVGDEQYF.

This clonotype was picked up many times. The chain uses TRBV19 and TRBJ1-1, with 7 nucleotides matching TRBD1. From germline, CDR1 is LNHDA and CDR2 SQIVND (reference sequence). CDR3 size: 15 residues. J was trimmed by 1 base and V by 3 bases; bases with no gene match: 5. DNA for the CDR3: TGTGCCAGTAGTATCTCCTGGACAGGGAACACTGAAGCTTTCTTT. It is translated as CASSISWTGNTEAFF.

The gene calls are TRBV6-5 and TRBJ2-7; D perhaps matches TRBD1 (5 bases). This CDR3 spans 17 amino acids. Between the trimmed V and J ends, which lost 2 bases and 3 bases, there was a span of 20 bases. Per the germline V gene, CDR1 is MNHEY and CDR2 is SVGAGI. The CDR3 region has the DNA TGTGCCAGCAGTTACGGGTATCTTGGGGCGACTGTCTACGAGCAGTACTTC. Protein: CASSYGYLGATVYEQYF.

The chain employs TRBV12-3 or TRBV12-4 and TRBJ2-1; 13 nucleotides line up with TRBD2. The CDR3 is 15 residues long. The V segment lost 3 bases and the J segment 5 bases; nucleotides outside the gene matches: 1. CDR3 amino acids: CASSLTSGRNNEQFF. The CDR3, as DNA: TGTGCCAGCAGTTTGACTAGCGGGAGGAACAATGAGCAGTTCTTC.

This clonotype was observed at least ten times. The V call is TRBV7-2, the J call TRBJ1-3, with TRBD1 as a possible D gene (6 bases). V lost 2 bases to trimming and J lost 0 bases, with 17 bases between them. From germline, CDR1 is SGHTA and CDR2 FQGNSA. The CDR3 spans 18 residues. The CDR3 nucleotides are TGTGCCAGCAGCTTAAGGGCGGACAGCCTTAGCTCTGGAAACACCATATATTTT. Translation gives CASSLRADSLSSGNTIYF.

J is TRBJ2-1 and V is TRBV27, with D possibly being TRBD1 (6 bases). The germline V and J ends were trimmed by 4 bases and 4 bases, with 14 bases remaining between them. Germline loops: CDR1 MNHEY, CDR2 SMNVEV (reference sequence). CDR3 length: 15 amino acids. For the CDR3, the DNA is TGTGCCAGCAGTTCCGGGACAACTGTTTACAATGAGCAGTTCTTC. Protein product: CASSSGTTVYNEQFF.

This clonotype was recorded at least ten times. A junction boundary mismatches the germline segment, possibly from a read error. This chain links TRBV7-7 with TRBJ2-5; weak D call: TRBD2 (6 bases). The CDR3 consists of 14 residues. CDR1 SSHAT and CDR2 FNYEAQ come from the germline V gene (reference sequence). The CDR3 DNA sequence: TGTGCTAGCAGCTTGGGACTGCCTGGGGAGACCCAGTACTTC. It yields the protein CASSLGLPGETQYF.

The CDR3 sequence: CASSPQPGTHTEAFF. CDR3 DNA: TGTGCCAGCAGCCCACAACCCGGGACGCACACTGAAGCTTTCTTT. The gene calls are TRBV9 and TRBJ1-1, with D possibly matching TRBD1 (5 bases). From germline, CDR1 is SGDLS and CDR2 YYNGEE. The CDR3 has 15 amino acids. Trimming pared 4 bases from V and 3 bases from J, leaving 16 bases between.

The table lists this clonotype with many counts. The gene calls are TRBV19 and TRBJ2-1; TRBD2 might be the D (6 bases). The V end was cut by 6 bases, the J end by 0 bases, with 6 bases between. Germline lookup yields CDR1 LNHDA and CDR2 SQIVND (reference sequence). This CDR3 is built from 13 residues. The CDR3 protein is CASSGSSYNEQFF. In DNA form, the CDR3 reads TGTGCCAGTAGCGGGAGCTCCTACAATGAGCAGTTCTTC. The full variable domain, in which reference TRBV19 and TRBJ2-1 provide the parts outside the CDR3, is DGGITQSPKYLFRKEGQNVTLSCEQNLNHDAMYWYRQDPGQGLRLIYYSQIVNDFQKGDIAEGYSVSREKKESFPLTVTSAQKNPTAFYLCASSGSSYNEQFFGPGTRLTVL.

The chain employs TRBV5-1 and TRBJ1-1; TRBD1 matches 10 bases. The CDR3 length is 16 residues. V lost 5 bases to trimming and J lost 1 base; unmatched junction nucleotides: 8. The V gene's germline CDR1 is SGHRS and CDR2 YFSETQ. The CDR3 DNA reads TGCGCCAGCAGTTCCCGACAGGGGGCCGGGAACACTGAAGCTTTCTTT. This sequence encodes CASSSRQGAGNTEAFF.

CDR3 in amino acids: CSAERSGRGYGYTF. The CDR3 DNA reads as TGCAGCGCAGAACGGTCGGGGCGCGGCTATGGCTACACCTTC. The chain recombines TRBV29-1 with TRBJ1-2, with D maybe TRBD1 (5 bases). V was shortened by 7 bases and J by 4 bases, with 19 bases between the two germline ends. Germline V CDR1 and CDR2: SQVTM, ANQGSEA. CDR3 length equals 14 residues.

There are a few counts of this clonotype. The V and J genes are TRBV20-1 and TRBJ2-5, with D perhaps TRBD1 (6 bases). CDR3 length equals 14 residues. In germline, CDR1 is DFQATT, CDR2 SNEGSKA (reference sequence). CDR3 in amino acids: CTHLRRDTQETQYF. CDR3 nucleotide sequence: TGCACCCACCTTCGCCGGGACACCCAAGAGACCCAGTACTTC.

This clonotype was observed many times. This chain connects TRBV28 to TRBJ2-3, with a possible D match to TRBD1 (6 bases). This CDR3 has 13 amino acids. In germline, CDR1 is MDHEN, CDR2 SYDVKM. V was clipped by 9 bases and J by 3 bases, with 13 bases between them. The CDR3 nucleotides read TGTGCCAGTCAGGGGTTCATGACAGATACGCAGTATTTT. Translation: CASQGFMTDTQYF.

The chain joins TRBV28 to TRBJ1-2; D gene uncertain. Between the trimmed V and J ends, which lost 6 bases and 8 bases, there was a span of 13 bases. This CDR3 contains 12 residues. From germline, CDR1 is MDHEN and CDR2 SYDVKM. The chain's CDR3 is CASSPGLGGYTF. DNA of the CDR3: TGTGCCAGCAGCCCCGGGCTGGGCGGCTACACCTTC.

This clonotype has ten or more counts. The V gene is TRBV7-2, the J gene TRBJ2-4; 8 bases match TRBD2. V trimming: 4 bases; J trimming: 3 bases; junction bases outside the gene matches: 2. Germline values: CDR1 SGHTA, CDR2 FQGNSA. The CDR3 totals 14 residues. The CDR3 coding sequence is TGTGCCAGCAGCTCCGGGGGGGGCAAAAACATTCAGTACTTC. Amino acids: CASSSGGGKNIQYF.

This clonotype was seen ten or more times. The rearrangement links TRBV12-3 or TRBV12-4 to TRBJ2-7; D possibly corresponds to TRBD1 (5 bases). The CDR3 consists of 14 residues. Trimming took 6 bases from V and 0 from J, leaving 12 bases between them. CDR3 protein: CASSVQASSYEQYF. CDR3 DNA sequence: TGTGCCAGCAGCGTACAGGCGAGCTCCTACGAGCAGTACTTC.

This clonotype was detected ten times or more. The chain links TRBV7-9 to TRBJ2-7, with TRBD2 as a possible D gene (6 bases). The V gene lost 4 bases and the J gene lost 3 bases, with 19 bases spanning the gap. Germline values: CDR1 SEHNR, CDR2 FQNEAQ (reference sequence). The CDR3 totals 16 residues. CDR3 region: CASSSRSSGGLYEQYF. The DNA of the CDR3 is TGTGCCAGCAGCTCTCGGAGTAGCGGCGGACTCTACGAGCAGTACTTC.

This clonotype was seen at least ten times. The chain uses TRBV7-2 and TRBJ1-2; maybe TRBD1 (5 bases). Germline lookup yields CDR1 SGHTA and CDR2 FQGNSA. Deletions cut 1 base from V and 8 bases from J, with 11 bases between. The CDR3 consists of 13 residues. CDR3 residues: CASSLGSGVGYTF. DNA of the CDR3: TGTGCCAGCAGCTTAGGGTCGGGGGTGGGCTACACCTTC.

The rearrangement joins TRBV24-1 to TRBJ2-7; unclear D gene. V was clipped by 9 bases and J by 5 bases, with 10 bases between them. This CDR3 has 11 residues. Germline V gene lookup returns CDR1 KGHDR and CDR2 SFDVKD. This CDR3 reads CATLRFHEQYF. The CDR3 DNA reads TGTGCCACCCTAAGGTTCCACGAGCAGTACTTC.